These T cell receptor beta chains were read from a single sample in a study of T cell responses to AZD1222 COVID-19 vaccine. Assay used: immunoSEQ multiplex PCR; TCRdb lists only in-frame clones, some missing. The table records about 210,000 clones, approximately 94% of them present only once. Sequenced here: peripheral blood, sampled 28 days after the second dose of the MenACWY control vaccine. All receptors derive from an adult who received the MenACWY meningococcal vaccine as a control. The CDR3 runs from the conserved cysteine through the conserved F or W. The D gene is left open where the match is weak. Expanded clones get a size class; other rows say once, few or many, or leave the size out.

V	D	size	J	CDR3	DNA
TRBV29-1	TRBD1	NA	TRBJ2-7	CSVEDPTGGPYEQYF	TGCAGCGTTGAAGATCCCACAGGGGGACCCTACGAGCAGTACTTC
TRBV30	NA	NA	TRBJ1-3	CAWRIRGAQGNTIYF	TGTGCCTGGAGAATAAGGGGGGCACAAGGAAACACCATATATTTT
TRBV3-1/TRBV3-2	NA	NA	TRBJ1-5	CASSLTIDSNQPQHF	TGTGCCAGCAGCCTCACCATCGATAGCAATCAGCCCCAGCATTTT
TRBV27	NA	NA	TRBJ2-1	CASSLASLYNEQFF	TGTGCCAGCAGTTTAGCGAGCCTATACAATGAGCAGTTCTTC
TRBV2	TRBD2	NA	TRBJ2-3	CASLSSGRDTQYF	TGTGCCAGTCTTAGTAGCGGGAGAGATACGCAGTATTTT
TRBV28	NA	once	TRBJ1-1	CASSLPSGREGTEAFF	TGTGCCAGCAGTCTCCCTTCGGGGAGGGAGGGGACTGAAGCTTTCTTT
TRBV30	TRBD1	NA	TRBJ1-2	CAWSWGQNYGYTF	TGTGCCTGGAGTTGGGGACAGAACTATGGCTACACCTTC
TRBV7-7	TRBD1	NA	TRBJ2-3	CASSLDRTDTQYF	TGTGCCAGCAGCCTGGACAGGACAGATACGCAGTATTTT
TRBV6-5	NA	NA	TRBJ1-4	CASSYGGTTNEKLFF	TGTGCCAGCAGTTACGGTGGGACGACTAATGAAAAACTGTTTTTT
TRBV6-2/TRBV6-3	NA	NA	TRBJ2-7	CASSYRDTYYEQYF	TGTGCCAGCAGTTACCGGGACACGTACTACGAGCAGTACTTC
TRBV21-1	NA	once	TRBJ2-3	CASPNPLAGGPNTQYF	TGTGCCAGCCCAAACCCACTAGCGGGAGGTCCCAATACGCAGTATTTT
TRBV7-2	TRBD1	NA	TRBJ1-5	CASSLRTGEQPQHF	TGTGCCAGCAGCTTAAGGACAGGGGAACAGCCTCAGCATTTT
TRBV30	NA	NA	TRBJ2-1	CAWSRGHEQFF	TGTGCCTGGAGTAGGGGTCATGAGCAGTTCTTC
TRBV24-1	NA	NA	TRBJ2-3	CATSDFDTDTQYF	TGTGCCACCAGTGATTTCGACACAGATACGCAGTATTTT
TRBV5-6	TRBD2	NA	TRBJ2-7	CASCLGLAASYEQYF	TGTGCCAGCTGCCTGGGACTAGCGGCTTCCTACGAGCAGTACTTC
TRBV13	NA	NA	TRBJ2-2	CASSLGAGELFF	TGTGCCAGCAGCTTAGGAGCCGGGGAGCTGTTTTTT
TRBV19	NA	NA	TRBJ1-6	CAPPEYNSPLHF	TGTGCCCCGCCAGAATATAATTCACCCCTCCACTTT
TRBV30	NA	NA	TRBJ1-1	CAWSNPPKLNTEAFF	TGTGCCTGGAGCAACCCCCCAAAGCTGAACACTGAAGCTTTCTTT
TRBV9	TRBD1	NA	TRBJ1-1	CASSVAGQGFTEAFF	TGTGCCAGCAGCGTAGCGGGACAGGGGTTTACTGAAGCTTTCTTT
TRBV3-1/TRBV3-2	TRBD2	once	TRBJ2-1	CASSPRTSVTYNEQFF	TGTGCCAGCAGCCCACGGACTAGTGTGACCTACAATGAGCAGTTCTTC
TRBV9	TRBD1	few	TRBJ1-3	CASSTEQGSPPGNTIYF	TGTGCCAGCAGCACCGAACAGGGGTCCCCTCCTGGAAACACCATATATTTT
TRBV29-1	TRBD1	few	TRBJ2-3	CSVAPDREGTDTQYF	TGCAGCGTCGCCCCCGACAGGGAAGGCACAGATACGCAGTATTTT
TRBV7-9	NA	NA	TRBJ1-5	CASSGTGFNQPQHF	TGTGCCAGCAGCGGGACGGGCTTCAATCAGCCCCAGCATTTT
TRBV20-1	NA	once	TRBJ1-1	CSASSFQGGFVNTEAFF	TGCAGTGCTAGTTCCTTCCAGGGCGGGTTCGTGAACACTGAAGCTTTCTTT
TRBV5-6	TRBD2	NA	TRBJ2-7	CASSSAGGPNEQYF	TGTGCCAGCAGCTCAGCGGGAGGGCCCAACGAGCAGTACTTC
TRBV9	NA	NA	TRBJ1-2	CASSVGGDYKVVGYTF	TGTGCCAGCAGCGTAGGGGGAGATTATAAAGTCGTCGGCTACACCTTC
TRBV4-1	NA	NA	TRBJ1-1	CASSQEGNLEAFF	TGCGCCAGCAGCCAAGAAGGAAATCTTGAAGCTTTCTTT
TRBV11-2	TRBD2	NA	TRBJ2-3	CASSLGPAGGFTDTQYF	TGTGCCAGCAGCTTAGGCCCAGCGGGGGGCTTCACAGATACGCAGTATTTT
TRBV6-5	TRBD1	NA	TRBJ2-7	CASSYSRTGDTKQYF	TGTGCCAGCAGTTACTCCCGGACAGGTGATACGAAGCAGTACTTC
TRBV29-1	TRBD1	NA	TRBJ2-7	CSVALGQGAGEQYF	TGCAGCGTTGCCCTGGGACAGGGGGCGGGTGAGCAGTACTTC
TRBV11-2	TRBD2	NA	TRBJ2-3	CASSLDLAGAPSTDTQYF	TGTGCCAGCAGCTTAGATCTAGCGGGAGCCCCGAGCACAGATACGCAGTATTTT
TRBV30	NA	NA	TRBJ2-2	CALGETGELFF	TGTGCCCTCGGGGAGACCGGGGAGCTGTTTTTT
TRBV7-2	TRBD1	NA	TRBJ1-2	CASSSDRNFPYGYTF	TGTGCCAGCAGCTCGGACAGGAACTTCCCCTATGGCTACACCTTC
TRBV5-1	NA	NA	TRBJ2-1	CASSPISSYNEQFF	TGCGCCAGCAGCCCTATAAGCTCCTACAATGAGCAGTTCTTC
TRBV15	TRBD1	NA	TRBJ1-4	CATSRGRTGEGEKLFF	TGTGCCACCAGCAGAGGACGGACAGGCGAGGGTGAAAAACTGTTTTTT
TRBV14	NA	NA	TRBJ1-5	CASSQTRDQPQHF	TGTGCCAGCAGCCAAACAAGGGATCAGCCCCAGCATTTT
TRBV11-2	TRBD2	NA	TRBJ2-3	CASSLELAGVTDTQYF	TGTGCCAGCAGCTTAGAACTAGCGGGAGTGACAGATACGCAGTATTTT
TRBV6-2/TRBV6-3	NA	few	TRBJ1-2	CASSYRRNDGYTF	TGTGCCAGCAGTTACCGCAGGAACGATGGCTACACCTTC
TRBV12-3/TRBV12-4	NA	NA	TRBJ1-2	CASSSGAGYTF	TGTGCCAGCAGTTCGGGAGCTGGCTACACCTTC
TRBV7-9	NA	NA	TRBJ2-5	CASSLIGATQETQYF	TGTGCCAGCAGCTTGATAGGTGCCACCCAAGAGACCCAGTACTTC
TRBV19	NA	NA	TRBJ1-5	CASSPPQWLRPQHF	TGTGCCAGTAGTCCACCCCAGTGGTTGAGGCCCCAGCATTTT
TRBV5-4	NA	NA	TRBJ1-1	CASSLGGMNTEAFF	TGTGCCAGCAGCTTGGGTGGGATGAACACTGAAGCTTTCTTT
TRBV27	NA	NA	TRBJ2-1	CASSLTGGLAYNEQFF	TGTGCCAGCAGTTTGACAGGAGGGTTGGCCTACAATGAGCAGTTCTTC
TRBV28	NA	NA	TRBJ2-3	CASSLSPGGTDTQYF	TGTGCCAGCAGTTTAAGCCCTGGGGGCACAGATACGCAGTATTTT
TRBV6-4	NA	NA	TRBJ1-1	CASSGNDVLPNTEAFF	TGTGCCAGCAGTGGGAACGATGTCCTACCAAACACTGAAGCTTTCTTT